The 17 T cell receptor beta chains in this list originate from one sample, sequenced in a study of cytomegalovirus exposure and HLA in healthy donors. It was with 60 Vbeta and 13 Jbeta primers that the PCR ran. Libraries were prepared by immunoSEQ multiplex PCR; TCRdb keeps only in-frame clonotypes and omits some of them. The profile shows about 120,000 clones, 70% to 80% of them singletons. The sequencing input was PBMCs. All receptors come from a woman aged 40 to 50 in good health and CMV-seropositive.

This clone was seen a few times. V gene TRBV10-3 combines with J gene TRBJ1-1; TRBD1 matches 9 bases. V was clipped by 4 bases and J by 6 bases; unmatched bases: 6. The CDR3 loop spans 14 amino acids. The germline gives CDR1 ENHRY, CDR2 SYGVKD. The CDR3 reads CAISVTGGSAEAFF. The CDR3 region has the DNA TGTGCCATCAGTGTGACAGGGGGGTCTGCTGAAGCTTTCTTT.

This clone has only a few counts. The genes are TRBV5-4 and TRBJ1-1, with a weak D call TRBD1 (6 bases). V was trimmed by 5 bases and J by 4 bases, leaving 12 bases between them. From germline, CDR1 is SGHNT and CDR2 YYREEE (reference sequence). This CDR3 comprises 13 residues. CDR3 region: CASRVWGLTEAFF. The CDR3 DNA reads TGTGCCAGCAGGGTGTGGGGGCTCACTGAAGCTTTCTTT.

This chain joins TRBV5-1 and TRBJ2-3, with 10 bases that match TRBD1. Germline V gene lookup returns CDR1 SGHRS and CDR2 YFSETQ. J gave up 1 base and V 4 bases, and 3 bases lay outside the gene matches. This CDR3 contains 15 residues. CDR3 coding DNA: TGCGCCAGCAGCACCGGGACAGGGGGCACAGATACGCAGTATTTT. It specifies CASSTGTGGTDTQYF.

This clone showed up just a few times. The chain joins TRBV19 to TRBJ1-4; 8 positions agree with TRBD1. In germline, CDR1 is LNHDA, CDR2 SQIVND (reference sequence). This CDR3 region has 14 residues. Unmatched junction bases numbered 4, after V lost 8 bases and J lost 2 bases. The CDR3 sequence is CASGQGLTNEKLFF. The CDR3 DNA sequence: TGTGCCAGTGGACAGGGTCTCACTAATGAAAAACTGTTTTTT.

The chain joins TRBV5-1 to TRBJ2-1; a possible D gene is TRBD2 (6 bases). This CDR3 contains 14 residues. Germline CDR1 and CDR2: SGHRS and YFSETQ. Trimming took 6 bases from V and 0 from J, leaving 10 bases between them. CDR3 DNA sequence: TGCGCCAGCACTGGGGGGATCTCCTACAATGAGCAGTTCTTC. Residues: CASTGGISYNEQFF.

The chain carries TRBV4-3 and TRBJ1-2, with 8 bases matching TRBD1. With 0 bases clipped from V and 3 bases from J, the junction kept 9 bases outside the gene matches. The length of the CDR3 is 17 residues. Looked up from germline, CDR1 is LGHNA and CDR2 is YSLEER. CDR3 amino acids: CASSQDSQQGVYYGYTF. The CDR3 DNA follows: TGCGCCAGCAGCCAAGATAGTCAACAGGGGGTTTACTATGGCTACACCTTC.

V and J are TRBV19 and TRBJ1-5; perhaps TRBD1 as D (5 bases). V lost 6 bases and J 7 bases, leaving 16 bases between the germline ends. CDR1 is LNHDA and CDR2 is SQIVND in the germline V gene (reference sequence). CDR3 length: 14 residues. The CDR3 loop is CASRHQGSEQPQHF. In DNA form, the CDR3 reads TGTGCCAGTAGGCATCAGGGCTCCGAGCAGCCCCAGCATTTT.

J is TRBJ2-7 and V is TRBV11-2; D unresolved. Trimming took off 1 base at V and 0 bases at J, with 10 bases between the two ends. The CDR3 is 15 residues long. From germline, CDR1 is SGHAT and CDR2 FQNNGV. This CDR3 reads CASSLAAHDSYEQYF. CDR3 coding DNA: TGTGCCAGCAGCTTAGCAGCGCACGACTCCTACGAGCAGTACTTC.

This chain joins TRBV2 and TRBJ2-2, with 10 nucleotides matching TRBD2. Germline assignment: CDR1 SNHLY and CDR2 FYNNEI. After removal of 4 bases from V and 4 bases from J, the junction contained 6 bases not matched to a gene. The CDR3 has 16 residues. CDR3 protein: CASSGAGGDPTGELFF. The CDR3 DNA sequence: TGTGCCAGCAGTGGAGCGGGGGGGGATCCCACCGGGGAGCTGTTTTTT.

V usage is TRBV5-1 and J usage is TRBJ2-7, with a possible D match to TRBD1 (6 bases). This CDR3 comprises 13 residues. CDR1 is SGHRS, CDR2 YFSETQ, per germline. Trimming removed 3 bases from V and 5 bases from J, with 12 bases in between. The CDR3 region is CASSYNRENEQYF. CDR3 DNA sequence: TGCGCCAGCAGCTATAACAGGGAGAACGAGCAGTACTTC.

The rearrangement links TRBV5-4 to TRBJ2-2; D gene uncertain. CDR3 length: 12 amino acids. Germline V gene lookup returns CDR1 SGHNT and CDR2 YYREEE (reference sequence). V was trimmed by 9 bases and J by 8 bases, leaving 14 bases between them. CDR3 loop: CAIRVPTGELFF. Here the CDR3 DNA reads TGTGCCATCCGAGTCCCGACTGGGGAGCTGTTTTTT.

The chain recombines TRBV2 with TRBJ1-6; no reliable D call. The CDR3 has 15 residues. Trimming pared 4 bases from V and 5 bases from J, leaving 12 bases between. CDR1 and CDR2 (germline): SNHLY, FYNNEI. DNA for the CDR3: TGTGCCAGCAGTGCGGGGAAGAGGGATAATTCACCCCTCCACTTT. Translation: CASSAGKRDNSPLHF.

The chain is built from TRBV25-1 and TRBJ2-3; D is unresolved. Looked up from germline, CDR1 is MGHDK and CDR2 is SYGVNS. The CDR3 covers 13 residues. V was shortened by 1 base and J by 6 bases, with 8 bases between the two germline ends. In DNA form, the CDR3 reads TGTGCCAGCAGTGAATTGGCTCAGGATACGCAGTATTTT. Its translation: CASSELAQDTQYF.

The chain uses TRBV7-2 and TRBJ2-5; TRBD2 matches at 9 bases. The CDR3 spans 15 residues. Per germline, CDR1 SGHTA and CDR2 FQGNSA. V was clipped by 1 base and J by 4 bases; unmatched bases: 4. The CDR3 coding sequence is TGTGCCAGCAGCTTAGTCGGACTAGCGCCAGAGACCCAGTACTTC. Translating gives CASSLVGLAPETQYF.

This clone was found a few times. This rearrangement joins TRBV7-9 to TRBJ2-1, with a possible D match to TRBD2 (7 bases). The CDR3 sequence is 14 residues long. Between the trimmed V and J ends, which lost 8 bases and 4 bases, there was a span of 15 bases. Germline V CDR1 and CDR2: SEHNR, FQNEAQ (reference sequence). In nucleotides, the CDR3 is TGTGCCAGCGCTGGGGGGGCGGGGTACAATGAGCAGTTCTTC. Protein: CASAGGAGYNEQFF. Looking up the rest from reference TRBV7-9 and TRBJ2-1 gives the full variable domain: DTGVSQNPRHKITKRGQNVTFRCDPISEHNRLYWYRQTLGQGPEFLTYFQNEAQLEKSRLLSDRFSAERPKGSFSTLEIQRTEQGDSAMYLCASAGGAGYNEQFFGPGTRLTVL.

The chain couples TRBV7-8 to TRBJ2-7; D is possibly TRBD1 (6 bases). The CDR3 loop spans 14 amino acids. V lost 0 bases, J lost 3 bases, and 9 bases lay in between. The germline CDR1 and CDR2 sequences are SGHVS and FQNEAQ. CDR3 protein: CASSLARDNYEQYF. The CDR3 region has the DNA TGTGCCAGCAGCTTAGCCAGGGACAACTACGAGCAGTACTTC.

The genes are TRBV4-1 and TRBJ2-7; 8 bases align to TRBD2. Trimming at V came to 0 bases and at J to 7 bases, leaving 2 bases not matched to a gene. The CDR3 contains 13 residues. The germline V gene encodes CDR1 MGHRA and CDR2 YSYEKL. The CDR3 sequence: CASSQDGGREQYF. DNA for the CDR3: TGCGCCAGCAGCCAAGACGGCGGGAGGGAGCAGTACTTC.